A selection of T cell receptor beta chains follows, all from one sample in a study of OX40 agonist ivuxolimab in advanced cancers. Clones were read by immunoSEQ multiplex PCR, and TCRdb kept only the in-frame ones, dropping some. The profile shows over 50,000 clones, over 75% of them singletons. The sequencing here drew on CD4+ or CD8+ T cells sorted from blood, taken in a trial of the OX40 agonist ivuxolimab. All receptors come from an adult with an advanced solid tumor such as melanoma, head and neck, liver or kidney cancer. Both conserved end residues are part of each CDR3. The order of the fields is J gene, D gene, V gene, clone size, CDR3 DNA, CDR3 protein. The D gene is left open where the match is weak. Not every row has a clone size; where given, it reads once, few, many or a size class.

TRBJ2-3 . TRBV9 . TGTGCCAGCAGCGTAGAAGGCCTAGCGTTCACAGATACGCAGTATTTT CASSVEGLAFTDTQYF
TRBJ1-3 . TRBV6-5 . TGTGCCAGCAATTCGGGGGGCTCTGGAAACACCATATATTTT CASNSGGSGNTIYF
TRBJ2-7 TRBD1 TRBV19 . TGTGCCAGTAGTATGAGGGACAGGACCTACGAGCAGTACTTC CASSMRDRTYEQYF
TRBJ2-7 TRBD2 TRBV9 . TGTGCCAGCAGCCCCCGCATAGCGGGAGACTACGAGCAGTACTTC CASSPRIAGDYEQYF
TRBJ2-2 . TRBV28 . TGTGCCAGCAGTGTGAACACCGGGGAGCTGTTTTTT CASSVNTGELFF
TRBJ1-2 . TRBV6-6 . TGTGCCAGCAGTCGCAATACACAAGACTATGGCTACACCTTC CASSRNTQDYGYTF
TRBJ1-1 TRBD1 TRBV29-1 . TGCAGCGTTGAAGATAATGGGACAGGGGGAGAAGCTTTCTTT CSVEDNGTGGEAFF
TRBJ1-2 . TRBV6-5 . TGTGCCAGCAATAAAAGGGGGAACTATGGCTACACCTTC CASNKRGNYGYTF
TRBJ1-3 . TRBV9 . TGTGCCAGCAGTGTGCCGGACACAGGAAACACCATATATTTT CASSVPDTGNTIYF
TRBJ2-3 . TRBV7-3 . TGTGCCAGCAGCCCAAACCTTGGACGCACAGATACGCAGTATTTT CASSPNLGRTDTQYF
TRBJ1-6 . TRBV2 . TGTGCCAGCAGTGGGACAGTGGGGTTTAATTCACCCCTCCACTTT CASSGTVGFNSPLHF
TRBJ2-1 . TRBV7-9 . TGTGCCAGCAGCTTAGGTGGGACCTACAATGAGCAGTTCTTC CASSLGGTYNEQFF
TRBJ1-5 TRBD1 TRBV27 . TGTGCCAGCAGTTTAAGGCCGGGACAGGGGGCGGGCAATCAGCCCCAGCATTTT CASSLRPGQGAGNQPQHF
TRBJ1-1 . TRBV10-3 once TGTGCCATCAGCAGACAGGAGGGGGACACTGAAGCTTTCTTT CAISRQEGDTEAFF
TRBJ2-7 . TRBV18 . TGTGCCAGCTCACCTACGGCGCCGGGCGAGCAGTACTTC CASSPTAPGEQYF
TRBJ2-5 . TRBV19 . TGTGCCAGTAGTAACCCTTCGACAGGAAACCAAGAGACCCAGTACTTC CASSNPSTGNQETQYF
TRBJ2-3 TRBD2 TRBV11-3 . TGTGCCAGCAGCTTAGGCGGAGCGGGAGTAGATACGCAGTATTTT CASSLGGAGVDTQYF
TRBJ1-2 . TRBV28 . TGTGCCAGCAGTTTAGGGTGGGGTGGCTACACCTTC CASSLGWGGYTF
TRBJ1-1 . TRBV7-9 . TGTGCCAGCAGCCCATTGCTTCGTTCAGTAGGGAACACTGAAGCTTTCTTT CASSPLLRSVGNTEAFF
TRBJ1-5 TRBD1 TRBV18 . TGTGCCAGCTCACCACCCTCGCAGGGGGTCAGACAGCCCCAGCATTTT CASSPPSQGVRQPQHF
TRBJ2-3 . TRBV6-1 . TGTGCCAGCAGTGGAGGAAGGGCTACGCAGTATTTT CASSGGRATQYF
TRBJ1-2 TRBD1 TRBV7-2 . TGTGCCAGCAGCCCTCAACCCCCACAGGGGGCTAACTATGGCTACACCTTC CASSPQPPQGANYGYTF
TRBJ1-2 . TRBV10-3 . TGTGCCATCAGGGAGATGCTGGGCTATGGCTACACCTTC CAIREMLGYGYTF
TRBJ2-1 . TRBV10-3 . TGTGCCATCAGGGCAGCCGAGGGACGGGGCGCTTACAATGAGCAGTTCTTC CAIRAAEGRGAYNEQFF
TRBJ1-3 TRBD1 TRBV25-1 . TGTGCCAGCAGTATTACCGGGACAGGGGGAATTAGAGACACCATATATTTT CASSITGTGGIRDTIYF
TRBJ2-7 . TRBV5-4 . TGTGCCAGCAGCTTGTGGACAGCAGACTACGAGCAGTACTTC CASSLWTADYEQYF
TRBJ1-5 . TRBV19 . TGTGCCAGTAGCATAGGGGGTTCGAGCAATCAGCCCCAGCATTTT CASSIGGSSNQPQHF
TRBJ2-7 TRBD1 TRBV6-6 . TGTGCCAGCAGTTACGGGGACAGGGACCCCTACGAGCAGTACTTC CASSYGDRDPYEQYF
TRBJ2-5 . TRBV7-6 . TGTGCCAGCAGCTTAGGCGTTGACAGACCAAAACAGTACTTC CASSLGVDRPKQYF
TRBJ2-1 . TRBV18 . TGTGCCAGCTCACCACAGGGGTTCAATGAGCAGTTCTTC CASSPQGFNEQFF
TRBJ1-5 TRBD1 TRBV28 . TGTGCCAGCAGGTTGGGGGGGACAGGGTGGCAGCCCCAGCATTTT CASRLGGTGWQPQHF
TRBJ1-1 TRBD1 TRBV6-6 . TGTGCCAGCAGTTCGATAGGACAGGTGAACACTGAAGCTTTCTTT CASSSIGQVNTEAFF
TRBJ1-4 . TRBV28 . TGTGCCAGCAGTTTATCAGGGTATGCAACTAATGAAAAACTGTTTTTT CASSLSGYATNEKLFF
TRBJ1-1 TRBD1 TRBV2 . TGTGCCAGCACCTCAGGGGGGGGGAACACTGAAGCTTTCTTT CASTSGGGNTEAFF
TRBJ1-1 . TRBV7-9 . TGTGCCAGCAGCGAGCCGTTCGGGATCACTGAAGCTTTCTTT CASSEPFGITEAFF
TRBJ2-1 . TRBV6-1 . TGTGCCAGCAGTGAGACAGGCAAGCAGTTCTTC CASSETGKQFF
TRBJ1-1 . TRBV28 . TGTGCCAGCAGTTTATTAGTGAACACTGAAGCTTTCTTT CASSLLVNTEAFF
TRBJ1-1 . TRBV6-5 once TGTGCCAGCAGTTACGGGGAAAACACTGAAGCTTTCTTT CASSYGENTEAFF
TRBJ1-1 . TRBV9 . TGTGCCAGCAGCGTAGCGGGGAGAACTGAAGCTTTCTTT CASSVAGRTEAFF
TRBJ2-7 TRBD1 TRBV28 few TGTGCCAGCACCCCAGTAAGGAGACAGGGGGCGAAAGGGCAGTACTTC CASTPVRRQGAKGQYF
TRBJ2-2 . TRBV30 . TGTGCCTGGGGTAGGGCGCAGACGAACACCGGGGAGCTGTTTTTT CAWGRAQTNTGELFF
TRBJ1-2 . TRBV5-1 . TGCGCCAGCAGCTTGGAGGGTGGCGGCTACACCTTC CASSLEGGGYTF
TRBJ2-7 TRBD1 TRBV4-1 . TGCGCCAGCAGCACACCGGGACAGGGGACTCCTTTCTTC CASSTPGQGTPFF
TRBJ2-3 TRBD2 TRBV19 . TGTGCCAGTAGTATCGGCCAGCGGGAGTTTTCAGATACGCAGTATTTT CASSIGQREFSDTQYF
TRBJ2-5 . TRBV7-8 . TGTGCCAGCAGCCAGGGCCCGGGGGAGACCCAGTACTTC CASSQGPGETQYF
TRBJ2-6 TRBD1 TRBV5-4 . TGTGCCAGCAGCTCGGGACAGGGAAGACAATCTGGGGCCAACGTCCTGACTTTC CASSSGQGRQSGANVLTF
TRBJ2-1 TRBD2 TRBV5-5 . TGTGCCAGCAGTGTCAGTAGCGGGACTGAGCAGTTCTTC CASSVSSGTEQFF
TRBJ2-7 . TRBV6-5 few TGTGCCAGCAGTTACTCCAGGACGGGAGCCTACGAGCAGTACTTC CASSYSRTGAYEQYF
TRBJ2-2 . TRBV28 . TGTGCCAGCATCTTTCGGGGGGCCCGGGGCGGGGAGCTGTTTTTT CASIFRGARGGELFF
TRBJ2-4 TRBD1 TRBV2 once TGTGCCAGCAGGAGGGCGGGACAGGGTACTGAAAGAGCCAAAAACATTCAGTACTTC CASRRAGQGTERAKNIQYF